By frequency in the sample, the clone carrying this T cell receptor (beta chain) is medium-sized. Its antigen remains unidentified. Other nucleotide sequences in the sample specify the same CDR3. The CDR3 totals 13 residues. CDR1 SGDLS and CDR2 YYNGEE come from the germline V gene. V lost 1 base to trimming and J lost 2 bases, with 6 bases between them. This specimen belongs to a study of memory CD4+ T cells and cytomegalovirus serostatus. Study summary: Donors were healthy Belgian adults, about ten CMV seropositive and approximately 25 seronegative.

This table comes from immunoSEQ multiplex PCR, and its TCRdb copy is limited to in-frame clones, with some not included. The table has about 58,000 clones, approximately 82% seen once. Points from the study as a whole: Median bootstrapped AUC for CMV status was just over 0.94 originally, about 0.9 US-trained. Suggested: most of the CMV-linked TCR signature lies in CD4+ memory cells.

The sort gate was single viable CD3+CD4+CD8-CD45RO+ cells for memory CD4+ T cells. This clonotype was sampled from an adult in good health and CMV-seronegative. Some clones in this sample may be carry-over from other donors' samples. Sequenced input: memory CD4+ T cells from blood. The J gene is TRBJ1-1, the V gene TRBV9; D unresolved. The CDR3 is CASSVYPNTEAFF. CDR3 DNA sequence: TGTGCCAGCAGCGTATATCCCAACACTGAAGCTTTCTTT. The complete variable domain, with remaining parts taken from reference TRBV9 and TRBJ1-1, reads DSGVTQTPKHLITATGQRVTLRCSPRSGDLSVYWYQQSLDQGLQFLIQYYNGEERAKGNILERFSAQQFPDLHSELNLSSLELGDSALYFCASSVYPNTEAFFGQGTRLTVV.